Each of the 5 T cell receptor beta chains below was sequenced from the same sample in a study of cytomegalovirus exposure and HLA in healthy donors. The primer mix had 60 Vbeta and 13 Jbeta primers. Clones were sequenced by immunoSEQ multiplex PCR, and TCRdb holds only the in-frame ones, with some missing. The sample holds 200,000 to 250,000 clones, 76% seen once. The sample consisted of PBMCs. These receptors were collected from a man younger than 35 in good health and CMV-seronegative.

The chain combines TRBV9 with TRBJ2-3; TRBD2 matches at 11 bases. This CDR3 comprises 19 residues. The J segment lost 0 bases and the V segment lost 1 base, leaving 10 bases of the junction unmatched. Germline CDR1 and CDR2: SGDLS and YYNGEE. CDR3 DNA: TGTGCCAGCAGCGTACGGGGACTAGCGGAACAACCTAGCACAGATACGCAGTATTTT. Its translation is CASSVRGLAEQPSTDTQYF.

The chain uses TRBV10-1 and TRBJ2-7; 10 bases match TRBD1. The CDR3 is made up of 14 amino acids. In germline, CDR1 is WNHNN, CDR2 SYGVQD (reference sequence). V shed 5 bases, J shed 10 bases, and the junction held 11 bases outside the gene matches. This chain's CDR3 is CASSPGTGVQRQYF. As DNA, the CDR3 is TGCGCCAGCAGTCCCGGGACAGGGGTCCAACGCCAGTACTTC.

V usage is TRBV9 and J usage is TRBJ1-2, with TRBD1 matching 7 bases. CDR3 length equals 12 residues. V was pared by 3 bases and J by 5 bases, with 1 base of the junction left unmatched. In germline, CDR1 is SGDLS, CDR2 YYNGEE. CDR3 sequence (DNA): TGTGCCAGCAGCGGGACAGGATATGGCTACACCTTC. Translation gives CASSGTGYGYTF. Filled out from reference TRBV9 and TRBJ1-2, the complete variable domain reads DSGVTQTPKHLITATGQRVTLRCSPRSGDLSVYWYQQSLDQGLQFLIQYYNGEERAKGNILERFSAQQFPDLHSELNLSSLELGDSALYFCASSGTGYGYTFGSGTRLTVV.

V and J are TRBV7-9 and TRBJ1-5, with 10 bases that match TRBD1. After removal of 5 bases from V and 7 bases from J, the junction contained 2 bases not matched to a gene. The CDR3 contains 13 residues. The germline CDR1 and CDR2 sequences are SEHNR and FQNEAQ (reference sequence). The CDR3 spells CASSRDRGQPQHF. For the CDR3, the DNA is TGTGCCAGCAGCCGGGACAGGGGACAGCCCCAGCATTTT.

The rearrangement links TRBV25-1 to TRBJ2-7, with 11 nucleotides matching TRBD2. The CDR3 spans 17 residues. V shed 10 bases, J shed 1 base, and the junction held 15 bases outside the gene matches. Germline V gene sequence: CDR1 MGHDK, CDR2 SYGVNS. Here the CDR3 reads CATSPGTSGYFSYEQYF. The CDR3 nucleotides read TGTGCCACCTCCCCCGGGACTAGCGGCTACTTTTCCTACGAGCAGTACTTC.